Below, one T cell receptor (beta chain) is given with its context. CDR1 SGHNT and CDR2 YENEEA come from the germline V gene. The length of the CDR3 is 13 residues. V dropped 1 base and J dropped 7 bases, with 8 bases sitting between them. The sample comes from a study of cytotoxic CD8 clonotypes in ibrutinib-treated CLL. Overall study context: After median 68 months, approximately 15 stayed in remission, about 12 progressed; responses roughly 25 partial, 2 complete. Samples yielded averages of about 250,000 productive templates and over 90,000 productive rearrangements.

TCRdb's copy holds only in-frame clones and misses some; the assay was immunoSEQ multiplex PCR. The table records more than 12,000 clones, around half of them present only once. The TCR was taken from a human donor with chronic lymphocytic leukemia. The genes are TRBV11-3 and TRBJ2-1; TRBD2 might be the D (5 bases). Material: PBMCs, obtained at a 24-month disease-progression time point, from a patient treated with ibrutinib. The CDR3 is CASSLGGRNEQFF. The CDR3 coding sequence is TGTGCCAGCAGCTTAGGAGGGAGAAATGAGCAGTTCTTC.